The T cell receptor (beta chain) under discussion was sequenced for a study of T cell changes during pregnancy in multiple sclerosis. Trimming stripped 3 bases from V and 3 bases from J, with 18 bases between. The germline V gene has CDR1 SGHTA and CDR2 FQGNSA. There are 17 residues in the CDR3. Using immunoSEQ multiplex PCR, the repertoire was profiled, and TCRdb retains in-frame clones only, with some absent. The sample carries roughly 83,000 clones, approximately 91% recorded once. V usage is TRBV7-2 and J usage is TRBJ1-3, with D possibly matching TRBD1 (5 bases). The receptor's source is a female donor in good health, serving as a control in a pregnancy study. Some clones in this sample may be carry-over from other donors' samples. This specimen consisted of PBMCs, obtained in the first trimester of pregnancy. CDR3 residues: CASSFVSWAGIGNTIYF. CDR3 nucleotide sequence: TGTGCCAGCAGCTTTGTGTCGTGGGCAGGGATTGGAAACACCATATATTTT.